The 21 T cell receptor beta chains listed next were all sequenced from one sample in a study of technical replicates of blood from a handful of donors. TCRdb's table, derived via immunoSEQ multiplex PCR, lists solely in-frame clones and lacks some. The sample lists about 67,000 clones, 95% to 98% seen once, with 0.2% to 0.3% in the top ten. Specimen: T cells isolated from PBMCs. The origin of the receptors is a human donor in good health.

V and J are TRBV27 and TRBJ1-5; D not resolved. Trimming removed 1 base at V and 7 bases at J, with 8 bases between. Germline values: CDR1 MNHEY, CDR2 SMNVEV (reference sequence). CDR3 size: 13 residues. CDR3 residues: CASSLWENQPQHF. The CDR3 nucleotides are TGTGCCAGCAGTTTATGGGAGAACCAGCCCCAGCATTTT.

V and J are TRBV19 and TRBJ1-5; tentatively, D is TRBD1 (6 bases). CDR3 length equals 16 residues. Trimming removed 3 bases from V and 0 bases from J, with 12 bases in between. The germline V gene encodes CDR1 LNHDA and CDR2 SQIVND (reference sequence). The CDR3 DNA reads TGTGCCAGTAGTATCCGGCCAGGGGTTAGCAATCAGCCCCAGCATTTT. Translated: CASSIRPGVSNQPQHF.

V usage is TRBV7-2 and J usage is TRBJ1-5; TRBD1 might be the D (6 bases). Germline CDR1 SGHTA, CDR2 FQGNSA. CDR3 size: 15 residues. V gave up 1 base and J gave up 3 bases, with 10 bases separating them. CDR3 bases: TGTGCCAGCAGCTTAGGAACAGGGCTCAATCAGCCCCAGCATTTT. Its protein product is CASSLGTGLNQPQHF.

The V gene is TRBV6-4, the J gene TRBJ2-2; 9 bases agree with TRBD2. This CDR3 contains 15 residues. Germline V lookup: CDR1 MRHNA, CDR2 SNTAGT. J gave up 4 bases and V 4 bases, and 4 bases lay outside the gene matches. CDR3 coding DNA: TGTGCCAGCAGTGCCCAGCGGGAGGTCACCGGGGAGCTGTTTTTT. It translates to CASSAQREVTGELFF.

This chain connects TRBV7-9 to TRBJ2-1, with 11 bases that match TRBD2. The CDR3 extends over 15 amino acids. With V trimmed by 5 bases and J by 6 bases, 6 bases remained unmatched. Germline CDR1 and CDR2: SEHNR and FQNEAQ (reference sequence). The CDR3 spells CASSPLAGDTNEQFF. CDR3 bases: TGTGCCAGCAGCCCACTAGCGGGGGACACCAATGAGCAGTTCTTC. Filled out from reference TRBV7-9 and TRBJ2-1, the complete variable domain reads DTGVSQNPRHKITKRGQNVTFRCDPISEHNRLYWYRQTLGQGPEFLTYFQNEAQLEKSRLLSDRFSAERPKGSFSTLEIQRTEQGDSAMYLCASSPLAGDTNEQFFGPGTRLTVL.

The rearrangement uses TRBV29-1 and TRBJ1-4, with a tentative D call TRBD1 (6 bases). The CDR3 has 12 residues. V lost 4 bases and J lost 10, with 13 bases in between. Per germline, CDR1 SQVTM and CDR2 ANQGSEA. CDR3 amino acids: CSVGQGQGKLFF. For the CDR3, the DNA is TGCAGCGTTGGGCAGGGGCAAGGAAAACTGTTTTTT.

This rearrangement joins TRBV27 to TRBJ2-7; 8 bases match TRBD2. Germline values: CDR1 MNHEY, CDR2 SMNVEV (reference sequence). CDR3 length: 14 residues. J lost 0 bases, V lost 6 bases, and 4 bases had no gene match. The CDR3 spells CASSESGSSYEQYF. The CDR3 nucleotides read TGTGCCAGCAGCGAGAGCGGGAGCTCCTACGAGCAGTACTTC.

The CDR3 DNA reads as TGTGCCAGCAGCTTAGAACTAGCGAGGAATGAGCAGTTCTTC. Translation: CASSLELARNEQFF. The V and J genes are TRBV7-2 and TRBJ2-1; 7 bases are a match to TRBD2. The germline gives CDR1 SGHTA, CDR2 FQGNSA. The CDR3 extends over 14 amino acids. With 1 base clipped from V and 7 bases from J, the junction kept 4 bases outside the gene matches. Looking up the rest from reference TRBV7-2 and TRBJ2-1 gives the full variable domain: GAGVSQSPSNKVTEKGKDVELRCDPISGHTALYWYRQSLGQGLEFLIYFQGNSAPDKSGLPSDRFSAERTGGSVSTLTIQRTQQEDSAVYLCASSLELARNEQFFGPGTRLTVL.

The genes are TRBV9 and TRBJ2-1, with D uncertain. Germline V CDR1 and CDR2: SGDLS, YYNGEE. CDR3 length: 15 amino acids. Trimming cost V 3 bases and J 0 bases, with 10 bases left between them. CDR3 coding DNA: TGTGCCAGCAGCGAGTGGAGAGGCTCCTACAATGAGCAGTTCTTC. It yields the protein CASSEWRGSYNEQFF.

V usage is TRBV7-3 and J usage is TRBJ2-1, with D possibly matching TRBD2 (6 bases). From germline, CDR1 is SGHTA and CDR2 FQGTGA. This CDR3 is built from 15 residues. The V and J ends lost 1 base and 2 bases respectively, with 9 bases between them. The CDR3 sequence: CASSLRGEAYNEQFF. In DNA form, the CDR3 reads TGTGCCAGCAGCTTAAGAGGGGAGGCCTACAATGAGCAGTTCTTC.

The CDR3 DNA follows: TGTGCCAGCAGCCCCCTGACTAGCGGGGCCGGGGAGCTGTTTTTT. As protein: CASSPLTSGAGELFF. J is TRBJ2-2 and V is TRBV13; TRBD2 aligns across 11 bases. Germline loops: CDR1 PRHDT, CDR2 FYEKMQ (reference sequence). With V trimmed by 5 bases and J by 6 bases, 5 bases remained unmatched. This CDR3 is built from 15 residues.

The rearrangement uses TRBV7-3 and TRBJ2-2, with D perhaps matching TRBD1 (5 bases). Germline V gene sequence: CDR1 SGHTA, CDR2 FQGTGA. The CDR3 sequence is 14 residues long. V was clipped by 3 bases and J by 7 bases, with 12 bases between them. The CDR3 region has the DNA TGTGCCAGCAGCTTGGGCAGGGAAGTCGGGGAGCTGTTTTTT. Protein sequence: CASSLGREVGELFF.

The chain is built from TRBV2 and TRBJ2-5, with TRBD2 identical over 14 bases. The CDR3 is 16 amino acids. With V trimmed by 4 bases and J by 4 bases, 5 bases remained unmatched. CDR1 and CDR2 from the germline V gene are SNHLY and FYNNEI. CDR3 sequence (DNA): TGTGCCAGCAGTGGTATGGGACTAGCGGGAGTAGAGACCCAGTACTTC. It specifies CASSGMGLAGVETQYF.

This clone was seen just once. V and J are TRBV30 and TRBJ2-3, with a weak D call TRBD2 (5 bases). Germline V gene lookup returns CDR1 GTSNPN and CDR2 SVGIG (reference sequence). This CDR3 spans 15 amino acids. With 0 bases removed from V and 2 bases from J, the gap between germline ends came to 12 bases. In DNA, the CDR3 is TGTGCCTGGAGTGTCGAGGGCCTACTCACAGATACGCAGTATTTT. This codes for CAWSVEGLLTDTQYF. The variable domain in full, completed from reference TRBV30 and TRBJ2-3, reads SQTIHQWPATLVQPVGSPLSLECTVEGTSNPNLYWYRQAAGRGLQLLFYSVGIGQISSEVPQNLSASRPQDRQFILSSKKLLLSDSGFYLCAWSVEGLLTDTQYFGPGTRLTVL.

J is TRBJ1-2 and V is TRBV2; the D gene is possibly TRBD1 (5 bases). The CDR3 runs 15 residues. The V and J ends lost 6 bases and 6 bases respectively, with 20 bases between them. Germline V gives CDR1 SNHLY, CDR2 FYNNEI. The CDR3 sequence is CASRAFGGSQNGYTF. The CDR3 coding sequence is TGTGCCAGCAGGGCGTTCGGGGGGTCGCAGAATGGCTACACCTTC.

The gene calls are TRBV4-3 and TRBJ2-7, with TRBD2 as a possible D gene (5 bases). CDR1 and CDR2 from the germline V gene are LGHNA and YSLEER. The CDR3 spans 13 residues. With 3 bases removed from V and 0 bases from J, the gap between germline ends came to 6 bases. CDR3 in DNA: TGCGCCAGCAGCCATACTAGCTCCTACGAGCAGTACTTC. This translates into CASSHTSSYEQYF.

This chain uses TRBV7-8 with TRBJ2-1, with 7 bases matching TRBD1. This CDR3 contains 15 residues. The trim removed 5 bases at V and 3 bases at J, leaving 7 bases unmatched. In germline, CDR1 is SGHVS, CDR2 FQNEAQ. DNA of the CDR3: TGTGCCAGCAGCCTGGACGGGACAGTCTACAATGAGCAGTTCTTC. This codes for CASSLDGTVYNEQFF.

This rearrangement joins TRBV5-6 to TRBJ1-2, with D unresolved. The CDR3 spans 16 residues. V gave up 0 bases and J gave up 4 bases, with 16 bases separating them. CDR1 and CDR2 (germline): SGHDT, YYEEEE. The CDR3: CASSLVDTQALYGYTF. CDR3 bases: TGTGCCAGCAGCTTGGTAGACACCCAGGCCCTCTATGGCTACACCTTC.

The chain joins TRBV7-2 to TRBJ2-5; 10 bases line up with TRBD2. CDR1 and CDR2 from the germline V gene are SGHTA and FQGNSA. The CDR3 runs to 17 residues. J was trimmed by 2 bases and V by 1 base; bases with no gene match: 7. CDR3 amino acids: CASSLEELAGYQETQYF. CDR3 nucleotides: TGTGCCAGCAGCTTAGAAGAACTAGCGGGGTATCAAGAGACCCAGTACTTC.

V and J are TRBV19 and TRBJ2-2; D is possibly TRBD1 (6 bases). The CDR3 totals 17 residues. The germline V gene encodes CDR1 LNHDA and CDR2 SQIVND (reference sequence). The V end was cut by 5 bases, the J end by 3 bases, with 19 bases between. The chain's CDR3 is CASSPGTGTIYTGELFF. CDR3 DNA sequence: TGTGCCAGTAGTCCCGGGACCGGGACAATATACACCGGGGAGCTGTTTTTT.

This rearrangement joins TRBV7-8 to TRBJ1-3; perhaps TRBD1 as D (5 bases). V lost 2 bases and J lost 2, with 10 bases in between. Per the germline V gene, CDR1 is SGHVS and CDR2 is FQNEAQ. There are 15 residues in the CDR3. CDR3 protein: CASSLLAGTGNTIYF. The CDR3, as DNA: TGTGCCAGCAGCTTACTGGCAGGGACTGGAAACACCATATATTTT.